This TCR beta chain was found in a study of blood T cell repertoires in COVID-19. About the study: Samples of COVID-19 (acute and convalescent) were obtained from the United States, Italy and Spain. T cells, B-cell-depleted T cells, or PBMCs supplied cDNA or gDNA.

The CDR3 is 16 amino acids. Germline V CDR1 and CDR2: LGHDT, YNNKEL (reference sequence). The trim removed 4 bases at V and 0 bases at J, leaving 5 bases unmatched. Authors' methods: Estimates of nucleated cell counts were drawn from the amplification of reference gene primers. Repertoires were generated with immunoSEQ multiplex PCR, while TCRdb's copy carries only in-frame clones and drops some. Clone size and the V and J calls come from that table; the DNA yielded D and trimming. The sample lists approximately 180,000 clones, roughly 91% occurring once. Sequenced input: peripheral blood. The source is a human donor in a cohort sampled during active COVID-19. The genes are TRBV3-1 (or the pseudogene TRBV3-2) and TRBJ1-3; TRBD1 matches at 8 bases. CDR3 region: CASSPTGAGSGNTIYF. DNA for the CDR3: TGTGCCAGCAGCCCGACAGGGGCTGGCTCTGGAAACACCATATATTTT.